The subject of this entry is one T cell receptor beta chain. This entry belongs to a study of cytomegalovirus exposure and HLA in healthy donors. Using immunoSEQ multiplex PCR, the repertoire was profiled, and TCRdb retains in-frame clones only, with some absent. The sample contains 55,000 to 70,000 clones, 91% of which appear only once. This CDR3 has 15 amino acids. Germline CDR1 is SNHLY and CDR2 is FYNNEI. Unmatched junction bases numbered 4, after V lost 2 bases and J lost 6 bases. Sequenced material: PBMCs. The chain employs TRBV2 and TRBJ2-1; 10 bases are a match to TRBD2. This clonotype was sampled from a woman between 25 and 40 years old in good health and CMV-seronegative. The CDR3 DNA follows: TGTGCCAGCAGTGAACGGACTAGCGGATTCAATGAGCAGTTCTTC. Translated, it gives CASSERTSGFNEQFF.